The 4 T cell receptor beta chains reported below all come from one sample, sequenced in a study of regulatory T cells in long-lasting Graves disease (dated by TCRdb to the early 2020s). The sample's time point label, in plain terms: newly diagnosed GD, antithyroid drugs for less than 3 months. For both TCR sequencing and RNA sequencing, RNA was extracted from PBMCs using TRIzol. The method was multiplex PCR. The sequencer was an Illumina HiSeq 4000. iRepertoire HTBI primers and Arm-PCR amplification of CDR3 regions were used to construct TCR beta libraries. TCRdb applied fastp at Q25 and MiXCR to the public reads, then kept only in-frame beta chains. Each CDR3 protein gets just one entry, which takes the most common genes and DNA from the rows behind it. A total of fewer than 650,000 distinct CDR3 sequences appear in this sample, about 16% of them only once. More than 10% of the sample comes from the top ten.

The sample also formed part of further work on T cells in Graves' hyperthyroidism and ophthalmopathy.

Sequenced material: peripheral blood mononuclear cells (PBMCs), taken at new diagnosis, from a patient treated with antithyroid drugs. The receptors shown here come from a man younger than 30 with Graves disease. Donor details come from another sample of the same person, matched by shared clones.

Turning to this clonotype: A read error may account for a junction end that differs from germline. The V gene is TRBV19, the J gene TRBJ2-1; possibly TRBD2 for D (5 bases). Per germline, CDR1 LNHDA and CDR2 SQIVND (reference sequence). CDR3 length: 16 residues. For the CDR3, the DNA is TGTGCCAGTAGTATAGACAGCGGCCTAGGGAGTAATGGGCAGTTCTTC. Amino acids: CASSIDSGLGSNGQFF.

The gene calls are TRBV7-9 and TRBJ2-7, with D unresolved. Germline loops: CDR1 SEHNR, CDR2 FQNEAQ (reference sequence). This CDR3 comprises 12 residues. The V gene lost 7 bases and the J gene lost 1 base, with 8 bases spanning the gap. The CDR3: CASNQDSYEQYF. The CDR3 DNA sequence: TGTGCCAGCAATCAGGATTCCTACGAGCAGTACTTC.

This clonotype has a count of ten or more. The chain carries TRBV11-2 and TRBJ2-7, with no clear D. Germline V gene data show CDR1 as SGHAT and CDR2 as FQNNGV. Trimming removed 4 bases from V and 6 bases from J, with 13 bases in between. The CDR3 spans 13 residues. The CDR3 sequence: CASSSNRSPEQYF. In DNA form, the CDR3 reads TGTGCCAGCAGCTCCAATCGGTCCCCCGAGCAGTACTTC.

This clonotype has just one count. This rearrangement joins TRBV20-1 to TRBJ1-3; tentative D call: TRBD1 (6 bases). There are 12 residues in the CDR3. V lost 3 bases to trimming and J lost 10 bases, with 13 bases between them. Germline CDR1 reads DFQATT; CDR2 reads SNEGSKA (reference sequence). CDR3 bases: TGCAGTGCTAGGTACAGGGACTCGACCATATATTTT. It yields the protein CSARYRDSTIYF.